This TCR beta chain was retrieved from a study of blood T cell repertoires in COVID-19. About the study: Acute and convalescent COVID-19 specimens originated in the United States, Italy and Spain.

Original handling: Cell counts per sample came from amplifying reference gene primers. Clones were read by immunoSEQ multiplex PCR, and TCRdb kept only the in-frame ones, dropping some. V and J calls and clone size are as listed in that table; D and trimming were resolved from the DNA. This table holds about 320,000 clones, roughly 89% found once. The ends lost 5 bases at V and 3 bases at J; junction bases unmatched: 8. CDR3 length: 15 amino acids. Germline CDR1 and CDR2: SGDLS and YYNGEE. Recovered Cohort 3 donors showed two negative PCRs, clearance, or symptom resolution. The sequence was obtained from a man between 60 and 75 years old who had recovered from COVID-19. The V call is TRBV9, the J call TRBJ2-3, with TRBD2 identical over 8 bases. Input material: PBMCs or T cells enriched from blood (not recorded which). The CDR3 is CASSNLAGLTDTQYF. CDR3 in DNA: TGTGCCAGCAGTAATTTAGCGGGACTGACAGATACGCAGTATTTT.